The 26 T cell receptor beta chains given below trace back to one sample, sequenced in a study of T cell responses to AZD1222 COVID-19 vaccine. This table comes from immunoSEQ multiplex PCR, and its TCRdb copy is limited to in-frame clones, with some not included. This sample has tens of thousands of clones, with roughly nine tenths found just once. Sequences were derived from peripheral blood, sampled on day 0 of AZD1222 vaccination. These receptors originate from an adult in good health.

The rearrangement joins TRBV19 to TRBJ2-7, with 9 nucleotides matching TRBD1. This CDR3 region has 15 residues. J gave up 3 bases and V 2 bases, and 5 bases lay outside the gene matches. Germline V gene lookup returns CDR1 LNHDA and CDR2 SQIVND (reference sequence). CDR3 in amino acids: CASSIRHRGLYEQYF. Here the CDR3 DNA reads TGTGCCAGTAGTATAAGGCACAGGGGGCTCTACGAGCAGTACTTC.

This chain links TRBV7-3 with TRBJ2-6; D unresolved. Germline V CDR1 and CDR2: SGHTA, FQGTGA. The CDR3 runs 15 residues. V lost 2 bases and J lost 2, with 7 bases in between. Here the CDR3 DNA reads TGTGCCAGCAGCTTACAAGGGACTGGGGCCAACGTCCTGACTTTC. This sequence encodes CASSLQGTGANVLTF.

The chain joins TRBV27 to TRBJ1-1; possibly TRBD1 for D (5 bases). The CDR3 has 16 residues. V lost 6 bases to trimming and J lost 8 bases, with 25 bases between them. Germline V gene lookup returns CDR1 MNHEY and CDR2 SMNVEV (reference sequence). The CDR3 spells CASSTLSWDLKSEAFF. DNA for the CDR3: TGTGCCAGCAGCACACTCTCTTGGGACCTTAAGTCCGAAGCTTTCTTT.

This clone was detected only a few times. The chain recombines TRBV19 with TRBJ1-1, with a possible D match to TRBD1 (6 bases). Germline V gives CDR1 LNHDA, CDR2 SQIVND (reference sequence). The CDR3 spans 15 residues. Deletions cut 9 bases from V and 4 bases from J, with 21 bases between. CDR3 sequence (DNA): TGTGCCAGCATAACGGAGGGGGAACTTTTCACTGAAGCTTTCTTT. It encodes CASITEGELFTEAFF. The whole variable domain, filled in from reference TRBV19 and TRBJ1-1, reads DGGITQSPKYLFRKEGQNVTLSCEQNLNHDAMYWYRQDPGQGLRLIYYSQIVNDFQKGDIAEGYSVSREKKESFPLTVTSAQKNPTAFYLCASITEGELFTEAFFGQGTRLTVV.

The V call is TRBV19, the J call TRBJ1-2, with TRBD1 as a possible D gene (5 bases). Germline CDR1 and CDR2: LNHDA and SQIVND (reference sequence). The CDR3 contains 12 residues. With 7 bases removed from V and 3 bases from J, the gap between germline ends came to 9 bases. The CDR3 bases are TGTGCCAGTAAAGCGGGGCACTATGGCTACACCTTC. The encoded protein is CASKAGHYGYTF.

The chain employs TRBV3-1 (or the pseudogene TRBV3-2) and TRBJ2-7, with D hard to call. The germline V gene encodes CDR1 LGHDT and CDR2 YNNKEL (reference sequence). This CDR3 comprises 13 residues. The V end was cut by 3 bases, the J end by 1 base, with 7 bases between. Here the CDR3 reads CASSQGRSYEQYF. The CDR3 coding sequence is TGTGCCAGCAGCCAGGGCAGATCCTACGAGCAGTACTTC.

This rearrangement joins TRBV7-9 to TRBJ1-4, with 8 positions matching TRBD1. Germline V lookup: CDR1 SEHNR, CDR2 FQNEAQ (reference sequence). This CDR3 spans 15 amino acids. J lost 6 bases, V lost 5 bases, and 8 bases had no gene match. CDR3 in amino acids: CASSDGTGGDEKLFF. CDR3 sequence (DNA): TGTGCCAGCAGCGACGGGACAGGCGGGGATGAAAAACTGTTTTTT.

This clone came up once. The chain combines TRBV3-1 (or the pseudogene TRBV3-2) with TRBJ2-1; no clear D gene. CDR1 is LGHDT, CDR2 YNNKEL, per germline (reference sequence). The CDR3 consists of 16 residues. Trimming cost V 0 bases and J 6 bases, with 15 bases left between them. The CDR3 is CASSQEGSRLINEQFF. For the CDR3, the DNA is TGTGCCAGCAGCCAAGAGGGTAGCCGACTTATCAATGAGCAGTTCTTC.

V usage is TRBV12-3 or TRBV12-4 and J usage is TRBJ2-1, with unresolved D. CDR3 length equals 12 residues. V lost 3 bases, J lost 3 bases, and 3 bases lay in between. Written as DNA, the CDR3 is TGTGCCAGCAGTTTCTTCTACAATGAGCAGTTCTTC. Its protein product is CASSFFYNEQFF.

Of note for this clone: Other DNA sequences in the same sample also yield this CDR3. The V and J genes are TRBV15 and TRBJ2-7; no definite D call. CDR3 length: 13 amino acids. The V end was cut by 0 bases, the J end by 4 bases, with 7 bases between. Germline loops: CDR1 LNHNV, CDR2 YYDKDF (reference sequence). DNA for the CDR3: TGTGCCACCAGCAGAGATCGAGGATACGAGCAGTACTTC. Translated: CATSRDRGYEQYF.

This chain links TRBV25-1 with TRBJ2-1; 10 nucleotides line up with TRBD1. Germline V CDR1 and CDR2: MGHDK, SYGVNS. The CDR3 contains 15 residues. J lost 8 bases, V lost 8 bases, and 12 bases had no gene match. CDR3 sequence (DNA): TGTGCCAGCTCTGCCCCGGGACAGGGGAGGCATGAGCAGTTCTTC. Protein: CASSAPGQGRHEQFF.

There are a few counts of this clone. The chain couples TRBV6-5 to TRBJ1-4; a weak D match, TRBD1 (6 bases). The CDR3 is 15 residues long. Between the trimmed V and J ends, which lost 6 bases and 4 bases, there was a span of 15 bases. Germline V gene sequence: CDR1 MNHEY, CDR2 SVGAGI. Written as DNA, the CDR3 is TGTGCCAGCAGGAGATCGACAGGACGTAATGAAAAACTGTTTTTT. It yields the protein CASRRSTGRNEKLFF.

The CDR3 DNA reads TGTGCCAGCAGTCGACAAGGAAACCAAGGAAACACCATATATTTT. Protein sequence: CASSRQGNQGNTIYF. J is TRBJ1-3 and V is TRBV7-8, with D hard to call. The CDR3 contains 15 residues. V gave up 6 bases and J gave up 4 bases, with 16 bases separating them. Looked up from germline, CDR1 is SGHVS and CDR2 is FQNEAQ.

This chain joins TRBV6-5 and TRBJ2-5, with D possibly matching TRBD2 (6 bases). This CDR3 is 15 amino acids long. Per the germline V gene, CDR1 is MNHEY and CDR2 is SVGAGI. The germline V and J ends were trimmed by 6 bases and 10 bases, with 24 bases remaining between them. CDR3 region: CASSPGDTGQVNQYF. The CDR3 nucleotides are TGTGCCAGCAGCCCGGGAGATACGGGGCAAGTTAACCAGTACTTC.

CDR3 DNA: TGTGCCAGCAGTGAATACAACAATTCACCCCTCCACTTT. Protein: CASSEYNNSPLHF. The chain couples TRBV6-4 to TRBJ1-6, with D unresolved. The germline CDR1 and CDR2 sequences are MRHNA and SNTAGT. The germline V and J ends were trimmed by 3 bases and 7 bases, with 7 bases remaining between them. The CDR3 loop spans 13 amino acids.

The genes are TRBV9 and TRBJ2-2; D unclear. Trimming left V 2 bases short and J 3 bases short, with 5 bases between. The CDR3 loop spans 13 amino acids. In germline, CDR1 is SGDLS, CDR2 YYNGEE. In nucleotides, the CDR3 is TGTGCCAGCAGCGTCATGTACACCGGGGAGCTGTTTTTT. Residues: CASSVMYTGELFF.

The CDR3 sequence is CASSVEPQGNGYTF. CDR3 DNA: TGTGCCAGCAGCGTTGAACCCCAGGGGAATGGCTACACCTTC. The chain employs TRBV9 and TRBJ1-2; a weak D match, TRBD1 (6 bases). The germline CDR1 and CDR2 sequences are SGDLS and YYNGEE. Trimming shortened V by 2 bases and J by 6 bases, and 14 bases separated the two germline ends. CDR3 size: 14 residues. The entire variable domain, with the rest obtained from reference TRBV9 and TRBJ1-2, is as follows: DSGVTQTPKHLITATGQRVTLRCSPRSGDLSVYWYQQSLDQGLQFLIQYYNGEERAKGNILERFSAQQFPDLHSELNLSSLELGDSALYFCASSVEPQGNGYTFGSGTRLTVV.

The DNA of the CDR3 is TGCGCCAGCAGCTTGGGCGATACGCAGTATTTT. As protein: CASSLGDTQYF. This chain uses TRBV5-1 with TRBJ2-3, with D unresolved. Trimming removed 0 bases from V and 6 bases from J, with 2 bases in between. The V gene's germline CDR1 is SGHRS and CDR2 YFSETQ. This CDR3 has 11 residues. The variable domain in full, completed from reference TRBV5-1 and TRBJ2-3, reads KAGVTQTPRYLIKTRGQQVTLSCSPISGHRSVSWYQQTPGQGLQFLFEYFSETQRNKGNFPGRFSGRQFSNSRSEMNVSTLELGDSALYLCASSLGDTQYFGPGTRLTVL.

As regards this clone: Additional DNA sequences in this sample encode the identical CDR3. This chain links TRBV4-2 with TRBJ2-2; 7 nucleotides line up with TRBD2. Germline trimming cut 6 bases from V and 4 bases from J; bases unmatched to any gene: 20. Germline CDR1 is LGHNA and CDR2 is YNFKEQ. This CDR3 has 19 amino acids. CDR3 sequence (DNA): TGTGCCAGCAGTCCAGCCAGCGGTCGGGGGGAGGGGCGCACCGGGGAGCTGTTTTTT. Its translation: CASSPASGRGEGRTGELFF.

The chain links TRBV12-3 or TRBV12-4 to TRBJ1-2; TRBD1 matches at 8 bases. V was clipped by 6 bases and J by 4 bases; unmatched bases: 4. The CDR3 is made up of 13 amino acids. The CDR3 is CASSAGQGYGYTF. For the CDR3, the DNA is TGTGCCAGCAGCGCAGGACAGGGCTATGGCTACACCTTC.

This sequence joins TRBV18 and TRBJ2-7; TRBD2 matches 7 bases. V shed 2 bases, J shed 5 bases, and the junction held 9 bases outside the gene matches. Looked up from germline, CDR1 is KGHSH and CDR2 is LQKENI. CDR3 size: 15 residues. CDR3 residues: CASSPYSRDYNEQYF. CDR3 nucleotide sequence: TGTGCCAGCTCACCATATTCCCGGGACTACAACGAGCAGTACTTC.

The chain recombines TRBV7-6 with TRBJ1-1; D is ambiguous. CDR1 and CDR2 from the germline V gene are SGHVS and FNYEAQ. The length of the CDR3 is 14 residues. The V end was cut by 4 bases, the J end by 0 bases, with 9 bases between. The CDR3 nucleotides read TGTGCCAGCAGCTCACGGAACATGAACACTGAAGCTTTCTTT. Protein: CASSSRNMNTEAFF. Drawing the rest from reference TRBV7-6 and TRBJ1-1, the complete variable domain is GAGVSQSPRYKVTKRGQDVALRCDPISGHVSLYWYRQALGQGPEFLTYFNYEAQQDKSGLPNDRFSAERPEGSISTLTIQRTEQRDSAMYRCASSSRNMNTEAFFGQGTRLTVV.

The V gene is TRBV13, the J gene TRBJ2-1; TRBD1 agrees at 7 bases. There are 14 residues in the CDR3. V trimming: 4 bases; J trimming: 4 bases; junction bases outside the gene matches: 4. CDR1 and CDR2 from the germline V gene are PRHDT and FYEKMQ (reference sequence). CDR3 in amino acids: CASSSHRGYNEQFF. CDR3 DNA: TGTGCCAGCAGCTCGCACAGGGGATACAATGAGCAGTTCTTC.

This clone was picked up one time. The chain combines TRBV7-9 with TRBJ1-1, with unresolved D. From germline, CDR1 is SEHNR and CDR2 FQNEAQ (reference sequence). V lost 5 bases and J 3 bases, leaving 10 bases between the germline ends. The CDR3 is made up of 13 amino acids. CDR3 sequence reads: CASSPGRDTEAFF. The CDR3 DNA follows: TGTGCCAGCAGCCCCGGAAGGGACACTGAAGCTTTCTTT.

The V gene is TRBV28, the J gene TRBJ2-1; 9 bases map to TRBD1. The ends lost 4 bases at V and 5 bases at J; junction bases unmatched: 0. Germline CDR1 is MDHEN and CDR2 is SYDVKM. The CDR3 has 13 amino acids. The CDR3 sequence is CASSWDRDNEQFF. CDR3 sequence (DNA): TGTGCCAGCAGTTGGGACAGGGACAATGAGCAGTTCTTC.

In DNA, the CDR3 is TGTGCCAGCAGCTTAATGGGATCTCGCACAGATACGCAGTATTTT. Protein: CASSLMGSRTDTQYF. This sequence joins TRBV7-3 and TRBJ2-3; the D is unclear. The CDR3 is 15 residues long. The V end was cut by 1 base, the J end by 1 base, with 9 bases between. CDR1 and CDR2 from the germline V gene are SGHTA and FQGTGA. The complete variable domain, with remaining parts taken from reference TRBV7-3 and TRBJ2-3, reads GAGVSQTPSNKVTEKGKYVELRCDPISGHTALYWYRQSLGQGPEFLIYFQGTGAADDSGLPNDRFFAVRPEGSVSTLKIQRTERGDSAVYLCASSLMGSRTDTQYFGPGTRLTVL.